These T cell receptor beta chains were read from a single sample in a study of CD8 T cells in Susac syndrome. TCRdb reanalysed the immunoSEQ multiplex PCR reads using MiXCR and keeps one entry per CDR3 protein. The data contain 400,000 to 550,000 distinct CDR3 sequences, approximately 85% of them seen just once; the ten biggest clones take up under 0.15%. The sequenced sample was CD8+ T cells from PBMCs. The origin of the receptors is a human donor with multiple sclerosis. The CDR3 runs from the conserved cysteine through the conserved F or W. The D gene is left open where the match is weak. The size of a clone is reported for some rows only, either as once, few or many, or as a class for expanded clones.

>-|-|TRBV6-1|TRBJ2-7
TGTGCCAGCAGTCGTACAGGGTCCTACGAGCAGTACTTC
CASSRTGSYEQYF
>-|-|TRBV6-1|TRBJ2-2
TGTGCCACCTATCAGGGCGGCACCGGGGAGCTGTTTTTT
CATYQGGTGELFF
>-|-|TRBV5-1|TRBJ2-4
TGCGCCAGCAGCTTCAACGATCTCCAAAACATTCAGTACTTC
CASSFNDLQNIQYF
>-|-|TRBV29-1|TRBJ2-1
TGCAGCGGCAGGGGAGGTTCCTACAATGAGCAGTTCTTC
CSGRGGSYNEQFF
>-|once|TRBV5-6|TRBJ2-7
TGTGCCAGCAGCTTGGGGGCCCCTTCGGTCGAGCAGTACTTC
CASSLGAPSVEQYF
>-|-|TRBV2|TRBJ2-5
TGTGCCAGCACCCCTAAACGTCAAGAGACCCAGTACTTC
CASTPKRQETQYF
>-|-|TRBV28|TRBJ2-7
TGTGCCAGCAGTTTCGGGCTAAGCTCCCCCTACGAGCAGTACTTC
CASSFGLSSPYEQYF
>TRBD1|-|TRBV12-5|TRBJ2-7
TGTGCTAGTGGACCCGGGACAGGGGCTTCAATGGGTCTCTACGAGCAGTACTTC
CASGPGTGASMGLYEQYF
>-|-|TRBV5-5|TRBJ2-2
TGTGCCAGCAGCCTTCACCTTCCAGACGGGGCCGGGGAGCTGTTTTTT
CASSLHLPDGAGELFF
>-|-|TRBV20-1|TRBJ2-1
TGCAGTGCTAGAGATTATCAGGGGGGCAATGAGCAGTTCTTC
CSARDYQGGNEQFF
>-|-|TRBV7-8|TRBJ2-7
TGTGCCAGCAGCCTCGACACGCTCTCCTACGAGCAGTACTTC
CASSLDTLSYEQYF
>-|-|TRBV4-1|TRBJ1-1
TGCGCCAGCACTACCGGGCTGGGGGGCACTGAAGCTTTCTTT
CASTTGLGGTEAFF
>TRBD2|-|TRBV29-1|TRBJ2-7
TGCAGCGTCGTTAGCGGGAGGGCCTACGAGCAGTACTTC
CSVVSGRAYEQYF
>-|-|TRBV19|TRBJ2-7
TGTGCCAGTAGTATTCTCTTCGGGATAGCCTACGAGCAGTACTTC
CASSILFGIAYEQYF
>TRBD1|-|TRBV19|TRBJ1-1
TGTGCCAGTAGTATATCTGGGACAGGGAACACTGAAGCTTTCTTT
CASSISGTGNTEAFF
>TRBD1|-|TRBV5-1|TRBJ2-5
TGCGCCAGCAGAAACCGGGACAGCTCCCAAGAGACCCAGTACTTC
CASRNRDSSQETQYF
>-|few|TRBV5-6|TRBJ2-7
TGTGCCAGCAGCTTGGTTGGCAGGGGTGCCTACGAGCAGTACTTC
CASSLVGRGAYEQYF
>-|-|TRBV27|TRBJ1-2
TGTGCCAGCAGTAAAGGGCGATACTATGGCTACACCTTC
CASSKGRYYGYTF
>-|once|TRBV6-1|TRBJ2-7
TGTGCCAGCAGTGAAGCGCAGAATGGTGCTTACGAGCAGTACTTC
CASSEAQNGAYEQYF
>-|-|TRBV30|TRBJ2-7
TGTGCCTGGGCCTGGGGTCCTTCCTACGAGCAGTACTTC
CAWAWGPSYEQYF
>-|once|TRBV11-2|TRBJ1-4
TGTGCCAGCAGCTTTTTTGGGGGTTTGGAAAAACTGTTTTTT
CASSFFGGLEKLFF
>-|-|TRBV20-1|TRBJ2-1
TGCAGTGCTAGAGATTCAGCGGGTGGGGCTTACAATGAGCAGTTCTTC
CSARDSAGGAYNEQFF
>TRBD1|-|TRBV12-3/TRBV12-4|TRBJ1-6
TGTGCCAGCAGTTTAGGCCAGGGGGATTCACCCCTCCACTTT
CASSLGQGDSPLHF
>-|once|TRBV6-1|TRBJ2-2
TGTGCCGGTAGAGGGACACAGAACACCGGGGAGCTGTTTTTT
CAGRGTQNTGELFF
>-|-|TRBV5-1|TRBJ2-7
TGCGCCAGCAGCTGGTGGGGGGTAGACGGCGAGCAGTACTTC
CASSWWGVDGEQYF
>-|-|TRBV11-2|TRBJ2-5
TGTGCCAGCAGCCTCGGTGACGGGGATGGCCAAGAGACCCAGTACTTC
CASSLGDGDGQETQYF
>-|-|TRBV5-1|TRBJ2-1
TGCGCCAGCAGCTTCTGGCAGGGACCTTACAATGAGCAGTTCTTC
CASSFWQGPYNEQFF
>-|once|TRBV14|TRBJ1-6
TGTGCCAGCAGCTTCTGGGGGACCAATTCACCCCTCCACTTT
CASSFWGTNSPLHF
>TRBD2|-|TRBV19|TRBJ2-3
TGTGCCAGTAGTTCCGGACTAGCGGGAGGGATGAGCACAGATACGCAGTATTTT
CASSSGLAGGMSTDTQYF
>-|-|TRBV27|TRBJ1-3
TGTGCCACCCAATATGGAAACACCATATATTTT
CATQYGNTIYF
>-|-|TRBV28|TRBJ2-5
TGTGCCAGCAGTTTGGAGTCTAGCGCTGAAGAGACCCAGTACTTC
CASSLESSAEETQYF
>-|-|TRBV12-3/TRBV12-4|TRBJ2-1
TGTGCCAGCACCGGAGACGGGCCTTCAAGCTCCTACAATGAGCAGTTCTTC
CASTGDGPSSSYNEQFF
>-|once|TRBV19|TRBJ2-7
TGTGCCAGTAGTGTCAGCTCCGGGACACCGTCCGAGCAGTACTTC
CASSVSSGTPSEQYF
>-|-|TRBV9|TRBJ1-2
TGTGCCAGCAGCGTAGGCGATTATGGCTACACCTTC
CASSVGDYGYTF
>-|-|TRBV5-4|TRBJ2-7
TGTGCCAGCGGGTCCGGAGTAGCGAGTTCCTACGAGCAGTACTTC
CASGSGVASSYEQYF
>-|few|TRBV11-2|TRBJ1-2
TGTGCCAGCAGCTTAGGGGTCCGGCAGGGCTTTAACTATGGCTACACCTTC
CASSLGVRQGFNYGYTF
>-|few|TRBV4-1|TRBJ1-2
TGCGCCAGCAGCCAAGATTATAAACAGGTCTATGGCTACACCTTC
CASSQDYKQVYGYTF
>-|-|TRBV27|TRBJ2-5
TGTGCCAGCAGTTTATTGGATTCCAAAGAGACCCAGCACTTC
CASSLLDSKETQHF
>-|-|TRBV5-1|TRBJ2-2
TGCGCCAGCAGCCCTAGATCCCATACCGGGGAGCTGTTTTTT
CASSPRSHTGELFF
>-|few|TRBV20-1|TRBJ2-7
TGCAGTGCTCGACACTCTGCATCCTACGAGCAGTACTTC
CSARHSASYEQYF
>TRBD2|-|TRBV12-3/TRBV12-4|TRBJ2-1
TGTGCCAGCAGTTTAGATATAGCGGGAGGGACCATCTCCTACAATGAGCAGTTCTTC
CASSLDIAGGTISYNEQFF
>-|-|TRBV14|TRBJ2-5
TGTGCCAGCAGCCAAGACACTAACAGGGCGATGGAGACCCAGTACTTC
CASSQDTNRAMETQYF
>-|-|TRBV4-1|TRBJ2-5
TGCGCCAGCAGCCAAGAGTCAGGGGACGGAGAGACCCAGTACTTC
CASSQESGDGETQYF
>TRBD1|-|TRBV28|TRBJ2-7
TGTGCCAGCAGTTTACGCCTAGGGGGCTCGTCGTACTTC
CASSLRLGGSSYF
>TRBD2|-|TRBV9|TRBJ2-2
TGTGCCAGCAGCGTAGCGCTAGCGGGTCGCACCGGGGAGCTGTTTTTT
CASSVALAGRTGELFF
>TRBD2|-|TRBV19|TRBJ2-1
TGTGCCAGTAGTATAGCGCCGGTAGCGGGGCAGTTCTTC
CASSIAPVAGQFF
>TRBD2|-|TRBV20-1|TRBJ2-2
TGCAGTGCCCCAACTAGCGGGAGTTCCCAGTTCGAGAACACCGGGGAGCTGTTTTTT
CSAPTSGSSQFENTGELFF
>-|once|TRBV5-1|TRBJ2-5
TGCGCCAGCAGCCCCACCGGACAGTGGCAAGAGACCCAGTACTTC
CASSPTGQWQETQYF
>TRBD1|-|TRBV6-5|TRBJ2-7
TGTGCCAGCATACCGGGACAGCCTTTCTACGAGCAGTACTTC
CASIPGQPFYEQYF
>-|-|TRBV19|TRBJ1-1
TGTGCCAGTAGTACAGGCGCCACTGAAGCTTTCTTT
CASSTGATEAFF
>TRBD1|-|TRBV5-1|TRBJ1-5
TGCGCCAGCAGCCTTACAGGGGGCGCCTATCAGCCCCAGCATTTT
CASSLTGGAYQPQHF
>-|-|TRBV6-5|TRBJ2-3
TGTGCCAGCAGTACAGGGCTTCGCACAGATACGCAGTATTTT
CASSTGLRTDTQYF
>-|-|TRBV4-2|TRBJ1-2
TGTGCCAGCAGCCAAGATCCCGGTGGCTACACCTTC
CASSQDPGGYTF
>TRBD2|-|TRBV20-1|TRBJ2-1
TGCAGTGCTAACTACCTAGCGGGATCCTACAATGAGCAGTTCTTC
CSANYLAGSYNEQFF
>-|-|TRBV11-2|TRBJ2-7
TGTGCCAGCAGCTTAGATGTCATCGAGCAGTACTTC
CASSLDVIEQYF